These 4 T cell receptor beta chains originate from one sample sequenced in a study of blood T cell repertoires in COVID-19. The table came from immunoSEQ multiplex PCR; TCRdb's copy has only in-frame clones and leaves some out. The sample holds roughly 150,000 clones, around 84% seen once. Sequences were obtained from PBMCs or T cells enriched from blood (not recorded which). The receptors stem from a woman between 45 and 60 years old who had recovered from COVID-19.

The CDR3: CASSIALGSGLRNNEQFF. The CDR3 region has the DNA TGTGCCAGTAGTATCGCTCTCGGCAGCGGGCTTCGAAACAATGAGCAGTTCTTC. The J gene is TRBJ2-1, the V gene TRBV19, with D perhaps matching TRBD2 (6 bases). Germline V gives CDR1 LNHDA, CDR2 SQIVND (reference sequence). Trimming pared 3 bases from V and 5 bases from J, leaving 23 bases between. This CDR3 region has 18 residues.

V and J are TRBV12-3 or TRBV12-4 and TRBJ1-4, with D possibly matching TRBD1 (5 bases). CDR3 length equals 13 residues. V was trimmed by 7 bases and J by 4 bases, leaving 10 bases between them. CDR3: CASNTGFNEKLFF. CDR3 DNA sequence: TGTGCCAGCAATACAGGTTTTAATGAAAAACTGTTTTTT.

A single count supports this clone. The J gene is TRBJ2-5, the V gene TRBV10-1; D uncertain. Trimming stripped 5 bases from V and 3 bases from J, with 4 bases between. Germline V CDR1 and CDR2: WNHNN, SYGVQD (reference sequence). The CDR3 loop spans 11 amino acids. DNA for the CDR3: TGCGCCAGCAGTTTAAAAGAGACCCAGTACTTC. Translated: CASSLKETQYF.

As DNA, the CDR3 is TGTGCCAGCAGACAAAATGCGGACAGGGGCCAGCCCCAGCATTTT. Translated, it gives CASRQNADRGQPQHF. The rearrangement links TRBV2 to TRBJ1-5; 9 nucleotides agree with TRBD1. Trimming took 6 bases from V and 7 from J; bases not matched to a gene: 10. This CDR3 is built from 15 residues. Germline CDR1 reads SNHLY; CDR2 reads FYNNEI.